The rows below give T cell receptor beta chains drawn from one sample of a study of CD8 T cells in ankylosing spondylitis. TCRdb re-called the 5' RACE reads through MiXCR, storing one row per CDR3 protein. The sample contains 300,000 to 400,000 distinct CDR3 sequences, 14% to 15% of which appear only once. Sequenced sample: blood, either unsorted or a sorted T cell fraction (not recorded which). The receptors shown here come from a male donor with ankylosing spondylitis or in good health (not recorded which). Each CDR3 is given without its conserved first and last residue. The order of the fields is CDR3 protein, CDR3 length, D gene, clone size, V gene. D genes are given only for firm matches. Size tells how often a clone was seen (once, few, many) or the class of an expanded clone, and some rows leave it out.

CDR3aa: ASSLLAGSYQETQY
len: 14
d_gene: -
abundance: -
v_gene: TRBV5-1

CDR3aa: SARDQTYEQY
len: 10
d_gene: -
abundance: -
v_gene: TRBV20-1

CDR3aa: ATSRDHANSPFQQY
len: 14
d_gene: -
abundance: few
v_gene: TRBV15

CDR3aa: ASSTKETQY
len: 9
d_gene: -
abundance: -
v_gene: TRBV5-1

CDR3aa: ATSDPTGNEQF
len: 11
d_gene: -
abundance: many
v_gene: TRBV24-1

CDR3aa: ASSFGLHPYEQY
len: 12
d_gene: -
abundance: -
v_gene: TRBV27

CDR3aa: ASSQGQLADTDTQY
len: 14
d_gene: TRBD2
abundance: -
v_gene: TRBV4-1

CDR3aa: ASSRDSNNQPQH
len: 12
d_gene: TRBD1
abundance: many
v_gene: TRBV2

CDR3aa: ASSLEAGTDTQY
len: 12
d_gene: -
abundance: many
v_gene: TRBV5-1

CDR3aa: ASSLEGQGFNEQY
len: 13
d_gene: TRBD1
abundance: few
v_gene: TRBV5-1

CDR3aa: ASSAGQGASYNEQF
len: 14
d_gene: TRBD1
abundance: -
v_gene: TRBV9

CDR3aa: ASSQVAIVAGVAQY
len: 14
d_gene: TRBD2
abundance: -
v_gene: TRBV4-1

CDR3aa: SASLVATASSTDTQY
len: 15
d_gene: -
abundance: many
v_gene: TRBV20-1

CDR3aa: ASSISLQGNSPLH
len: 13
d_gene: -
abundance: few
v_gene: TRBV19